This record concerns one T cell receptor (beta chain) sequence. The antigen this receptor binds is unknown. One end of the junction does not line up with germline, which may come from a read error. The cohort consisted of approximately 670 healthy bone marrow donors. Cohort members were all nominally healthy when sampled, although unrecorded immune exposures were likely present. The donor tested CMV seronegative, placing the donor among the 352 seronegative members of the cohort. Each donor provided a peripheral blood sample, and peripheral blood mononuclear cells were used for TCR beta sequencing. Genomic DNA was extracted from the blood cell samples with the Qiagen DNeasy Blood Extraction Kit. The data derive from a study of cytomegalovirus exposure and HLA in healthy donors (dated by TCRdb to about 2017). About the full investigation: In an earlier analysis of under 750 of the donors, approximately 300 Gb of sequence data and 100 million or so unique TCR beta sequences from 150 million to 200 million T cells were reported. Alongside the repertoire data, information on donor age, sex, ethnicity and CMV serostatus was compiled. A separate validation cohort of about 110 different subjects was used in addition to the approximately 670-subject first cohort. A later analysis re-analyzed previously published TCR beta repertoires from 666 donors and added high-resolution HLA genotyping to study TCR occurrence patterns. The study used immunosequencing to profile the T cell repertoires of 666 subjects and linked those repertoires to cytomegalovirus serostatus. The aim of the study was to test whether cataloging public T cell receptors could identify signatures of past pathogen exposure. Among the roughly 400 genotyped donors, 75% to 90% belonged to the genetic ancestry cluster associated with self-reported Caucasian donors. Typing coverage varied by locus: about 620-630 donors for A, B, C, DRB1 and DQB1; 500 to 550 for DQA1; more than 600 for DPA1; more than 450 for DPB1. HLA typing included class I and class II loci at four-digit resolution. Rather than drawing on any new phenotypic data, the later analysis identified candidate immune exposures from TCR beta sequences and the way those sequences occurred across donors. In an earlier analysis of 587 of the donors, high-throughput TCR beta sequencing was used to judge whether each TCR beta V gene segment behaved as functional or pseudogenic. Four or five DR-DQ haplotypes were handled as single units for association and clustering because linkage in the cohort was strong. To predict cytomegalovirus infection status, the study brought together high-throughput TCR immunosequencing, statistical association of individual TCRs with disease status, and machine learning. Among about 390 genotyped donors of the cohort, an average of around 240,000 unique TCR beta nucleotide sequences were sequenced per donor, around 18% of them non-productive. A later genetic analysis used genome-wide SNP genotypes for about 65% of the roughly 700 donors, treating that subset as a discovery cohort. Every discovery cohort repertoire had been produced on one sequencing platform. About 300 gigabases of sequencing data and around 87 million unique TCR sequences were included in an early release covering around 600 HLA-typed donors. Overall study results and their limits: Most TCR sequences were observed very rarely across donors, whereas some public TCRs were present in many individuals. Because counts were too low, 15 to 20 rarely observed V segments, including chromosome 9 orphons, were left out of the earlier analysis of a few hundred of the donors. HLA typing was unavailable for some donors at each locus, so association tests used only the typed subset. In a later analysis, TCR association rates were found to vary across HLA loci, with the most associated TCRs seen for DRB1 alleles and the fewest for HLA-C alleles. In a later analysis, HLA-associated TCR beta chains showed more clonal expansion and lower generation probabilities than non-associated chains that were equally common. In the study, some 160 TCR beta chains were listed as associated with cytomegalovirus. An earlier analysis of approximately 530 of the donors showed that most TCR beta V segments appeared in productive rearrangements either about 90% or about 30% of the time, which broadly matched IMGT annotations. A later analysis associated some 17,000 TCR beta sequences with specific HLA alleles at a false discovery rate of 0.05. CMV serostatus was the only immune exposure information available for the cohort. V-gene and J-gene trimming of TCR beta chains was associated with a missense DCLRE1C variant in a later genetic analysis, and the association was replicated in an independent cohort. Cytomegalovirus status was reported to be diagnosed by the classifier with high specificity and sensitivity in both the original and validation cohorts. In a later genetic analysis, fewer N-insertions in productive TCRs were reported among donors in an Asian-associated ancestry cluster than the approximately 670-donor mean. In vitro tests confirmed that a few of the cytomegalovirus-associated TCR beta chains recognize cytomegalovirus antigens. In this cohort, only TCR beta chains were sequenced, and detectable features were limited by the absence of alpha or paired-chain data. The sequencing pipeline was judged likely to have produced a cluster of highly shared sequence variants as a technical artifact. Some IMGT-functional V segments, including TRBV6-2 and TRBV6-3, could not be told apart with the 87-base-pair reads, so those segments were excluded. Roughly uniform sequencing depth across donors was assumed in presence/absence analyses, although this assumption may not hold. Correlated functional status among segregating V segments might be attributable to linkage disequilibrium, but an unknown experimental factor could not be ruled out. Strong co-occurrence of HLA alleles, especially DR and DQ, made assigning TCR associations to individual alleles difficult. A further reported finding was that TCR beta sequences accurately predicted the HLA-A and HLA-B alleles for most subjects in the first cohort. The authors suggested that the approach could potentially be extended to other disease states and immunological phenotypes. In a later analysis, several top co-occurrence clusters were reported to appear linked to parvovirus B19, influenza, CMV and Epstein-Barr virus. According to a later analysis, most CMV-associated TCR beta chains appeared to be HLA-restricted, and the HLA associations seemed to be driven largely by CMV exposure.

The CDR3 goes from the cysteine to the phenylalanine over 15 residues. The sequence is cut down to CDR3 DNA, 45 bases in frame from base 1. For CDR1 and CDR2, the germline V gene lists KGHSH and LQKENI. The library was made by the immunoSEQ multiplex PCR assay. For the multiplex PCR, a mixture combining 60 forward primers for TCR Vbeta segments and 13 reverse primers for TCR Jbeta segments was used. Amplification of the CDR3 region of rearranged TCR beta genes was performed with a multiplex PCR assay on genomic DNA. Amplified TCR beta libraries were sequenced as 87-base-pair reads on the Illumina HiSeq System. In the original analysis: In a later analysis, approximately 74 million unique TCR beta chains were counted across the 500 to 700 repertoires, and around 10 million of these chains were shared by at least two donors. A nearest-neighbor algorithm error-corrected the raw reads and collapsed the reads into unique sequences, merging closely related sequences to remove PCR and sequencing errors. To assign V, D and J gene segments, CDR3 sequences were aligned to IMGT reference sequences. For a sequence to be retained, a match of at least six nucleotides to both a V gene segment and a J gene segment was required. Rearrangements were called productive when the CDR3 lacked stop codons and stayed in frame with V and J; all others were non-productive. Following IMGT convention, CDR3 was defined as the stretch from the second conserved V-encoded cysteine to the conserved J-encoded phenylalanine. The earlier analysis of 450 to 750 of the donors excluded any sequence lacking an unambiguous match to a single V gene segment. In an earlier analysis of 587 of the donors, a V segment was called functional when productive rearrangements were above 56.7%, and segregating when the standard deviation between donors exceeded 5%. A statistical classification framework was built for diagnosing cytomegalovirus status from the catalog of TCR beta chain sequences. In a later analysis, V and J genes were assigned by comparing TCR nucleotide sequences against IMGT/GENE-DB human TR gene sequences. A later analysis assigned CDR3 sequences and most-parsimonious VDJ recombination scenarios with the TCRdist pipeline. In a later analysis, each TCR beta chain was defined by its CDR3 amino acid sequence together with its V-gene family, and reads lacking a unique V-gene family were excluded. To address suspected cross-contamination and a sequencing artifact, a later analysis removed several hundred highly shared, low-generation-probability nucleotide sequences. In a later analysis, a clonal expansion index was calculated for each public chain from normalized within-repertoire ranks of inferred template counts. In a later analysis, generation probabilities were computed with a VDJ recombination model fitted to out-of-frame rearrangements, and the resulting probabilities were checked against IGoR. In a later analysis, hypergeometric tests were used to score TCR-TCR, TCR-HLA and TCR-CMV co-occurrence, with a repertoire-size bias correction applied to TCR pairs. A later analysis estimated false discovery rates by permuting HLA or CMV assignments 20 times. In a later analysis, co-occurring TCRs were grouped using DBSCAN, with TCRdist sequence similarity added in when clustering inside HLA-allele-positive subsets. Repertoires with fewer than 30,000 or more than 120,000 public chains, plus five repertoires with anomalous nucleotide sharing, were excluded from co-occurrence clustering. The immuneACCESS repertoire file appears here via TCRdb, limited to in-frame rearrangements. These files lack a portion of the clones; in checked studies, under half of the deficit traces to unresolved V genes, and the cause of the others is not known. V and J calls and clone size come straight from that table; D and trimming were deduced from the DNA. A total of some 160,000 clones appear in this sample, about 72% of them only once. The leading ten clones occupy 2% to 2.5% of the sample.

The chain links TRBV18 with TRBJ1-2; the D gene lacks a confident call. Material: PBMCs. This sequence originates from a man between 35 and 55 years old in good health and CMV-seronegative. CDR3 reads: CASSPPEHYNYGYPF. The nucleotide sequence reads as follows: TGTGCCAGCTCACCACCGGAACACTATAACTATGGCTACCCCTTC.